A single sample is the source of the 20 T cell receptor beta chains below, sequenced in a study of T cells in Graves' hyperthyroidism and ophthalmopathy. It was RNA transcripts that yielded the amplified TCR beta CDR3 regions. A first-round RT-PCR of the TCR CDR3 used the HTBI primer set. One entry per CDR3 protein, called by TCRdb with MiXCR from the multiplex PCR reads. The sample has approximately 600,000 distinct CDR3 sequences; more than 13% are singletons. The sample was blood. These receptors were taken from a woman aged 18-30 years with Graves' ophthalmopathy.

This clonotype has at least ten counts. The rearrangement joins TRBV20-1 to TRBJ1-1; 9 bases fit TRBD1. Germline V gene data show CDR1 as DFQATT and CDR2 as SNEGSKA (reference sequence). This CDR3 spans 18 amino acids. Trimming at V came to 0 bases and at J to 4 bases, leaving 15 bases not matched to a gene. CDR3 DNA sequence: TGCAGTGCTAGAGATTGGGGCTGGGACAGGGAATTCGGCACTGAAGCTTTCTTT. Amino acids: CSARDWGWDREFGTEAFF.

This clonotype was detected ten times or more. The CDR3 coding sequence is TGCAGTGCTTCGATGGGGGGGGACCCAACCATGAGTGAGCAGTTCTTC. This encodes CSASMGGDPTMSEQFF. V is TRBV20-1 and J is TRBJ2-1, with 7 positions matching TRBD2. V gave up 5 bases and J gave up 9 bases; unmatched junction bases: 19. The CDR3 runs 16 residues. CDR1 is DFQATT, CDR2 SNEGSKA, per germline (reference sequence).

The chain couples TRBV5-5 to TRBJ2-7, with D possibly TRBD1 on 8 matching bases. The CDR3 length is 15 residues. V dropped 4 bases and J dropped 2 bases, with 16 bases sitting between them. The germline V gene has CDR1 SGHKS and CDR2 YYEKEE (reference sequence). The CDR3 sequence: CASSPDRGGTYEQYF. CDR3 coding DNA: TGTGCCAGCAGCCCAGACAGGGGAGGGACCTACGAGCAGTACTTC.

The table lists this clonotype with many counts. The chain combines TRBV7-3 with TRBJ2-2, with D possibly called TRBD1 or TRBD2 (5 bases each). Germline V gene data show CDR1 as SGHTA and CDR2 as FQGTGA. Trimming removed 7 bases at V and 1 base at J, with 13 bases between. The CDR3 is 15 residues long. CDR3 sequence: CASTLVGGNTGELFF. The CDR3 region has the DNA TGTGCCAGCACCTTGGTTGGGGGGAACACCGGGGAGCTGTTTTTT.

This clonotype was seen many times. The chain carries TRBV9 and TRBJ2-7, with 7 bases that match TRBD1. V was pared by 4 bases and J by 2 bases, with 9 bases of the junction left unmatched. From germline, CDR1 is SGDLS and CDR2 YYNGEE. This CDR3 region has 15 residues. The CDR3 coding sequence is TGTGCCAGCAGCCCCATGCGACAGGGCGCCTACGAGCAGTACTTC. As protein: CASSPMRQGAYEQYF.

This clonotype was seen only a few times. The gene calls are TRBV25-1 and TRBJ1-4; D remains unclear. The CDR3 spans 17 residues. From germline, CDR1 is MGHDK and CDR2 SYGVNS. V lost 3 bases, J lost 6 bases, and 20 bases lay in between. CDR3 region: CASSEIYQIGRDEKLFF. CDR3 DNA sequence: TGTGCCAGCAGTGAGATTTATCAAATTGGACGTGATGAAAAACTGTTTTTT.

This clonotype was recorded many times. CDR3 sequence reads: CASSSQSSSYEQYF. CDR3 coding DNA: TGTGCCAGCAGCTCACAGAGTAGCTCCTACGAGCAGTACTTC. This chain uses TRBV7-2 with TRBJ2-7, with unresolved D. The CDR3 runs to 14 residues. V was shortened by 4 bases and J by 0 bases, with 10 bases between the two germline ends. Germline loops: CDR1 SGHTA, CDR2 FQGNSA.

This CDR3 is CASSQESGSGELFF. The DNA for the CDR3 is TGCGCCAGCAGCCAAGAATCAGGGTCCGGGGAGCTGTTTTTT. V gene TRBV4-1 combines with J gene TRBJ2-2, with a tentative D call TRBD1 (5 bases). The V gene lost 0 bases and the J gene lost 6 bases, with 8 bases spanning the gap. CDR1 is MGHRA, CDR2 YSYEKL, per germline. The CDR3 is 14 residues long.

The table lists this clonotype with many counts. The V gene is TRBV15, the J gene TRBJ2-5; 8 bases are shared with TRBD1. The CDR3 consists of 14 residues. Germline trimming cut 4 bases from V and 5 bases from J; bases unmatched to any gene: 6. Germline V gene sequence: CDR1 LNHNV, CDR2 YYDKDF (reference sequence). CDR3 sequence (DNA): TGTGCCACCAGCACCTGGACAGGGCAGGAGACCCAGTACTTC. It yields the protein CATSTWTGQETQYF.

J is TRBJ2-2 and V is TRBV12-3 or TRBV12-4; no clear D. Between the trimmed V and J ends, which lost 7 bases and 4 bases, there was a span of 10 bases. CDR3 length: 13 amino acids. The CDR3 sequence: CASTPGVTGELFF. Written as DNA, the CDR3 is TGTGCCAGCACCCCCGGCGTCACCGGGGAGCTGTTTTTT.

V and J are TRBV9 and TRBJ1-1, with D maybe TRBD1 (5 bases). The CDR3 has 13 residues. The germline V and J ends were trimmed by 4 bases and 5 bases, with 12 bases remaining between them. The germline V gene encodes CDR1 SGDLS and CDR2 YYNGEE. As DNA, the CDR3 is TGTGCCAGCAGCAAACCACCAGGGACTGAAGCTTTCTTT. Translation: CASSKPPGTEAFF.

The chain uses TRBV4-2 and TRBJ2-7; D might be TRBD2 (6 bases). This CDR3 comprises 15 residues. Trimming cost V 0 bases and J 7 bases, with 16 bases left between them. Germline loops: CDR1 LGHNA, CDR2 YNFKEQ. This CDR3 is CASSQEARDRPEQYF. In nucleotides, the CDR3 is TGTGCCAGCAGCCAAGAGGCGCGGGACCGACCGGAGCAGTACTTC.

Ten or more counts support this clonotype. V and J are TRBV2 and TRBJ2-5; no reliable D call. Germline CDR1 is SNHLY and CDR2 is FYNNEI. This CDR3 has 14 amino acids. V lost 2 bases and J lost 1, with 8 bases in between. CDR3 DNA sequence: TGTGCCAGCAGTGAATTTGGCAGCCAAGAGACCCAGTACTTC. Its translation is CASSEFGSQETQYF.

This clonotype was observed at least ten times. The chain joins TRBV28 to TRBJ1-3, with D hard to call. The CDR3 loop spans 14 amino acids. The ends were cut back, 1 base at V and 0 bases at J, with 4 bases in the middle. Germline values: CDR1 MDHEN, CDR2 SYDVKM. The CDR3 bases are TGTGCCAGCAGTTTATACAACTCTGGAAACACCATATATTTT. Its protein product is CASSLYNSGNTIYF.

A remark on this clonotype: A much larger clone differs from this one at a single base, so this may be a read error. CDR3 bases: TGTGCCAGCAGCTTATCCAGGATGAACACTGAAGATTTCTTT. Translation gives CASSLSRMNTEDFF. This chain joins TRBV7-9 and TRBJ1-1; D call uncertain. This CDR3 has 14 amino acids. Germline CDR1 reads SEHNR; CDR2 reads FQNEAQ (reference sequence).

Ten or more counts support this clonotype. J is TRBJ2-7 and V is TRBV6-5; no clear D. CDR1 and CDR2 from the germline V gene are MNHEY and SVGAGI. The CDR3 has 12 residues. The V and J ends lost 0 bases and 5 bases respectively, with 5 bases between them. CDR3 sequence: CASSYSNNEQYF. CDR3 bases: TGTGCCAGCAGTTACTCGAACAACGAGCAGTACTTC.

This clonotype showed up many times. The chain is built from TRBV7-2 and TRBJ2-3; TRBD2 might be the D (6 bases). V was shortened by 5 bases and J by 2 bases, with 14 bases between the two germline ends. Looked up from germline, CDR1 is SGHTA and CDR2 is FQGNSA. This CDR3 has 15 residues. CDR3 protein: CASSLGDLYTDTQYF. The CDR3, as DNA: TGTGCCAGCAGCCTAGGGGACTTGTACACAGATACGCAGTATTTT. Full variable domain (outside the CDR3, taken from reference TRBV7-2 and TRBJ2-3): GAGVSQSPSNKVTEKGKDVELRCDPISGHTALYWYRQSLGQGLEFLIYFQGNSAPDKSGLPSDRFSAERTGGSVSTLTIQRTQQEDSAVYLCASSLGDLYTDTQYFGPGTRLTVL.

The CDR3 nucleotides are TGTGCCAGCGGCGGGAGAGTCTACGAGCAGTACTTC. Protein sequence: CASGGRVYEQYF. The chain combines TRBV6-1 with TRBJ2-7; TRBD2 aligns across 7 bases. V gave up 8 bases and J gave up 3 bases; unmatched junction bases: 4. The CDR3 has 12 amino acids. CDR1 is MNHNS, CDR2 SASEGT, per germline.

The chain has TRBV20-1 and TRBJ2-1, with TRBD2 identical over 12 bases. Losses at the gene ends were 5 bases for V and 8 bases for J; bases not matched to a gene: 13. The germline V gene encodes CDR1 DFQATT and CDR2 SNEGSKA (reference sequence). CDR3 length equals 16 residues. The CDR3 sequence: CSAPGLAGGPYDEQFF. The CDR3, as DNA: TGCAGTGCTCCAGGGCTAGCGGGAGGGCCTTACGATGAGCAGTTCTTC.

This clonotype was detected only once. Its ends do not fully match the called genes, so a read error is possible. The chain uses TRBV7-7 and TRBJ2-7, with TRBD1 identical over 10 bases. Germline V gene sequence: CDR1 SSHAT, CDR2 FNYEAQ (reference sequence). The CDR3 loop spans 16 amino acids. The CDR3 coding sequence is TGTGCTAGCAGCTTAAACTCCGGGACAGGGGTCTACGAGCAGTACTTC. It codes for CASSLNSGTGVYEQYF.